Shown below are 4 T cell receptor beta chains from a single sample sequenced in a study of radiotherapy plus CTLA-4 blockade in lung cancer. Libraries were prepared by immunoSEQ multiplex PCR; TCRdb keeps only in-frame clonotypes and omits some of them. The profile covers approximately 77,000 clones, with under 90% appearing a single time and 0.79% taken by the ten largest. The material sequenced was peripheral blood, taken from a patient treated with radiotherapy plus ipilimumab. The receptors come from a human donor with non-small cell lung cancer who had stable disease on radiotherapy plus ipilimumab.

The CDR3 DNA is TGTGCCAGCAGCCTCGAGACTAGCGGGCAAGAGACCCAGTACTTC. It yields the protein CASSLETSGQETQYF. The chain combines TRBV4-2 with TRBJ2-5; 10 nucleotides match TRBD2. The CDR3 spans 15 residues. The V gene's germline CDR1 is LGHNA and CDR2 YNFKEQ. Unmatched junction bases numbered 4, after V lost 4 bases and J lost 2 bases.

The V and J genes are TRBV9 and TRBJ2-1; 10 bases are shared with TRBD1. Germline V gene sequence: CDR1 SGDLS, CDR2 YYNGEE. V shed 3 bases and J 4 bases; nucleotides not matched to a gene: 4. This CDR3 region has 15 residues. The CDR3 protein is CASSEGQGLYNEQFF. The CDR3 nucleotides are TGTGCCAGCAGCGAGGGACAGGGGCTTTACAATGAGCAGTTCTTC.

This sequence joins TRBV9 and TRBJ1-6; TRBD1 matches 8 bases. V trimming: 1 base; J trimming: 9 bases; junction bases outside the gene matches: 6. This CDR3 spans 15 amino acids. Germline V gives CDR1 SGDLS, CDR2 YYNGEE. CDR3 sequence reads: CASSVSGQGGSPLHF. The CDR3 DNA follows: TGTGCCAGCAGCGTATCAGGACAGGGAGGTTCACCCCTCCACTTT.

J is TRBJ1-5 and V is TRBV2, with 8 bases matching TRBD1. This CDR3 spans 14 amino acids. Germline V gives CDR1 SNHLY, CDR2 FYNNEI. The V gene end was trimmed by 5 bases and the J gene end by 4 bases; junction bases not matched to a gene: 4. CDR3 DNA sequence: TGTGCCAGCAGTCCTACAGGGGGGAATCAGCCCCAGCATTTT. It is translated as CASSPTGGNQPQHF.